The rows below give T cell receptor beta chains drawn from one sample of a study of CD4 T cells in relation to SARS-CoV-2 and coronaviruses. No antigen has been identified for these receptors. Sequenced by immunoSEQ multiplex PCR; TCRdb stores in-frame clones only, minus some. There are just over 25,000 clones in the sample; about four fifths occur only once, and about 9.4% lies in the top ten. The specimen was CD4+ T cells from PBMCs, cultured in vitro. The receptors were sampled from a human donor in good health. The CDR3 runs from the conserved cysteine through the conserved F or W. The D gene is left open where the match is weak. Clone size appears in some rows only: once, few, many, or a class for an expanded clone.

size	D	V	J	length	CDR3	DNA
once	NA	TRBV4-3	TRBJ1-3	16	CASSQDWRGSGNTIYF	TGCGCCAGCAGCCAAGATTGGAGGGGGTCTGGAAACACCATATATTTT
NA	NA	TRBV2	TRBJ1-1	12	CASRYKWEEAFF	TGTGCCAGCAGATATAAATGGGAGGAAGCTTTCTTT
NA	TRBD1	TRBV6-5	TRBJ1-2	14	CASRRQGNYYGYTF	TGTGCCAGCAGGAGACAGGGGAATTACTACGGCTACACCTTC
NA	NA	TRBV18	TRBJ1-2	14	CASSPDQTNYGYTF	TGTGCCAGCTCACCAGATCAAACAAACTATGGCTACACCTTC
NA	NA	TRBV2	TRBJ2-1	14	CASAELSSYNEQFF	TGTGCCAGCGCCGAACTAAGCTCCTACAATGAGCAGTTCTTC
NA	NA	TRBV11-2	TRBJ1-2	16	CASSLGVSTRGYGYTF	TGTGCCAGCAGCTTAGGCGTGTCGACTAGGGGCTATGGCTACACCTTC
NA	TRBD2	TRBV9	TRBJ2-3	16	CASSVGNGGASDTQYF	TGTGCCAGCAGCGTAGGCAACGGGGGGGCCAGTGATACGCAGTATTTT
NA	NA	TRBV12-3/TRBV12-4	TRBJ1-2	13	CASSPRELGGYTF	TGTGCCAGCAGCCCCAGGGAATTAGGCGGCTACACCTTC
NA	NA	TRBV7-3	TRBJ2-3	14	CASSSMGTTDTQYF	TGTGCCAGCAGCTCAATGGGTACCACAGATACGCAGTATTTT
NA	TRBD2	TRBV13	TRBJ2-7	15	CASSLWAGGANEQYF	TGTGCCAGCAGCTTATGGGCGGGAGGAGCGAACGAGCAGTACTTC
NA	NA	TRBV27	TRBJ2-7	15	CASSTFGLRGYEQYF	TGTGCCAGCAGTACCTTCGGGTTGCGGGGCTACGAGCAGTACTTC
NA	NA	TRBV11-2	TRBJ1-2	15	CASSLDPGGGYGYTF	TGTGCCAGCAGCTTAGATCCCGGAGGAGGCTATGGCTACACCTTC
NA	TRBD1	TRBV7-6	TRBJ1-1	15	CASRPRQGGSTEAFF	TGTGCCAGCAGACCCAGACAGGGAGGTAGCACTGAAGCTTTCTTT
NA	NA	TRBV5-1	TRBJ1-5	14	CASSLGQEGSPQHF	TGCGCCAGCAGCTTGGGACAGGAGGGCTCGCCCCAGCATTTT
NA	NA	TRBV21-1	TRBJ2-7	18	CASSTWTSRYHPYYEQYF	TGTGCCAGCAGCACCTGGACTAGCCGGTACCACCCGTACTACGAGCAGTACTTC
NA	TRBD1	TRBV7-2	TRBJ1-5	14	CASSLTGGEQPQHF	TGTGCCAGCAGCTTAACAGGGGGGGAACAGCCCCAGCATTTT
NA	NA	TRBV3-1/TRBV3-2	TRBJ1-2	18	CASSQDCRRRPANYGYTF	TGTGCCAGCAGCCAAGATTGTAGGCGGAGACCAGCTAACTATGGCTACACCTTC
NA	NA	TRBV9	TRBJ2-3	16	CASSVQVLASTDTQYF	TGTGCCAGCAGCGTACAAGTGCTAGCTTCAACAGATACGCAGTATTTT
NA	NA	TRBV10-1	TRBJ2-5	15	CASSLRGPHQETQYF	TGCGCCAGCAGTCTTCGGGGGCCGCACCAAGAGACCCAGTACTTC
NA	NA	TRBV5-8	TRBJ1-1	14	CASSQDVHNTEAFF	TGTGCCAGCAGCCAGGACGTCCACAACACTGAAGCTTTCTTT
NA	NA	TRBV6-2/TRBV6-3	TRBJ2-4	16	CASSYTGLLAKNIQYF	TGTGCCAGCAGTTACACCGGACTATTAGCCAAAAACATTCAGTACTTC
NA	TRBD1	TRBV5-6	TRBJ2-3	16	CASSNGQGAVTDTQYF	TGTGCCAGCAGCAACGGACAGGGGGCCGTCACAGATACGCAGTATTTT
NA	NA	TRBV5-4	TRBJ2-4	19	CASSLWGLSKPLAKNIQYF	TGTGCCAGCAGCCTCTGGGGACTCTCGAAGCCGTTAGCCAAAAACATTCAGTACTTC
NA	NA	TRBV7-9	TRBJ2-5	13	CASSLRGQETQYF	TGTGCCAGCAGCTTAAGGGGGCAAGAGACCCAGTACTTC
NA	TRBD1	TRBV18	TRBJ2-7	15	CASSPWGTGSYEQYF	TGTGCCAGCTCGCCATGGGGGACAGGGTCCTACGAGCAGTACTTC
NA	NA	TRBV6-1	TRBJ1-6	14	CASSEVWGNSPLHF	TGTGCCAGCAGTGAAGTTTGGGGGAATTCACCCCTCCACTTT
NA	NA	TRBV25-1	TRBJ1-4	18	CASSESKDSWLVREKLFF	TGTGCCAGCAGTGAATCTAAGGATTCTTGGCTCGTAAGGGAAAAACTGTTTTTT
NA	TRBD1	TRBV7-6	TRBJ1-6	15	CASSSTGTGDSPLHF	TGTGCCAGCAGCTCTACCGGGACAGGGGATTCACCCCTCCACTTT
NA	TRBD1	TRBV5-6	TRBJ2-1	15	CASSPYFRTGNEQFF	TGTGCCAGCAGCCCCTACTTCCGGACAGGCAATGAGCAGTTCTTC